The 21 T cell receptor beta chains below come from one sample, sequenced in a study of CD4 T cells in relation to SARS-CoV-2 and coronaviruses (dated by TCRdb to about 2021). CD4+ T cells from unexposed donors were collected before the COVID-19 pandemic (2011-2018). The library was obtained by the immunoSEQ multiplex PCR assay. What TCRdb holds here is the immuneACCESS table cut down to in-frame rearrangements. Part of the clones is not present; checked against another copy, under half of the missing clones reflect an unresolved V gene, and the others are unexplained. The sample has about 65,000 clones on record, more than 75% of them singletons. 1.6% of the sample is in the top ten clones. Material for sequencing was memory CD4+ T cells from PBMCs. What the cell subset or site label conveys for this sample: memory (non-naive) CD4+ T cells. All receptors come from a human donor in good health.

The genes are TRBV5-1 and TRBJ2-5, with D hard to call. Trimming removed 4 bases at V and 2 bases at J, with 12 bases between. The length of the CDR3 is 14 residues. Germline V gene lookup returns CDR1 SGHRS and CDR2 YFSETQ. The CDR3 loop reads CASSAADGQETQYF. CDR3 nucleotide sequence: TGCGCCAGCAGCGCGGCGGACGGACAAGAGACCCAGTACTTC.

This chain uses TRBV10-3 with TRBJ2-7, with 10 bases matching TRBD2. The J segment lost 3 bases and the V segment lost 7 bases, leaving 9 bases of the junction unmatched. Germline CDR1 reads ENHRY; CDR2 reads SYGVKD. CDR3 size: 15 residues. In DNA, the CDR3 is TGTGCCATCACCCCAGGACTAGCGGAGTTCTACGAGCAGTACTTC. Protein: CAITPGLAEFYEQYF.

V and J are TRBV19 and TRBJ1-2, with D tentatively TRBD1 (5 bases). With 5 bases removed from V and 2 bases from J, the gap between germline ends came to 6 bases. Germline values: CDR1 LNHDA, CDR2 SQIVND (reference sequence). The CDR3 extends over 12 amino acids. The CDR3 protein is CASSGTNYGYTF. The CDR3 DNA is TGTGCCAGTAGTGGGACGAACTATGGCTACACCTTC.

This chain connects TRBV5-1 to TRBJ1-1; D is undetermined. The V and J ends lost 5 bases and 1 base respectively, with 15 bases between them. The CDR3 extends over 15 amino acids. Germline-derived CDR1 and CDR2 are SGHRS and YFSETQ. CDR3 amino acids: CASRLDTDQNTEAFF. CDR3 in DNA: TGCGCCAGCAGACTCGACACCGACCAGAACACTGAAGCTTTCTTT.

The sample holds one count of this clone. The chain carries TRBV5-8 and TRBJ2-3, with D unresolved. The CDR3 loop spans 14 amino acids. V lost 0 bases to trimming and J lost 4 bases, with 9 bases between them. CDR1 SGHTS and CDR2 YDEGEE come from the germline V gene. This chain's CDR3 is CASSLVVNSDTQYF. As DNA, the CDR3 is TGTGCCAGCAGCTTGGTGGTCAATTCAGATACGCAGTATTTT.

The chain links TRBV7-8 to TRBJ2-2; 8 bases fit TRBD1. The ends lost 8 bases at V and 6 bases at J; junction bases unmatched: 11. Germline CDR1 and CDR2: SGHVS and FQNEAQ. CDR3 length: 15 residues. The DNA for the CDR3 is TGTGCCAGCCGATCAAGGACAGGGTGGGCCGGGGAGCTGTTTTTT. This codes for CASRSRTGWAGELFF.

The chain combines TRBV14 with TRBJ1-1; D is ambiguous. V lost 4 bases and J 0 bases, leaving 6 bases between the germline ends. The germline V gene encodes CDR1 SGHDN and CDR2 FVKESK. The CDR3 length is 13 residues. This CDR3 reads CASSPLMNTEAFF. In DNA form, the CDR3 reads TGTGCCAGCAGCCCCTTAATGAACACTGAAGCTTTCTTT.

The chain couples TRBV2 to TRBJ2-7, with D tentatively TRBD1 (5 bases). The CDR3 totals 12 residues. V lost 4 bases, J lost 7 bases, and 11 bases lay in between. Germline CDR1 is SNHLY and CDR2 is FYNNEI. The CDR3 DNA reads TGTGCCAGCAGTGCACAGGTGGGGGAGCAGTACTTC. Amino acids: CASSAQVGEQYF.

The chain combines TRBV18 with TRBJ2-2, with 7 bases lining up with TRBD2. The length of the CDR3 is 16 residues. From germline, CDR1 is KGHSH and CDR2 LQKENI. Unmatched junction bases numbered 8, after V lost 0 bases and J lost 7 bases. The CDR3 sequence: CASSPPGGAQDGELFF. CDR3 bases: TGTGCCAGCTCACCACCGGGAGGGGCGCAAGACGGGGAGCTGTTTTTT. Full variable domain (outside the CDR3, taken from reference TRBV18 and TRBJ2-2): NAGVMQNPRHLVRRRGQEARLRCSPMKGHSHVYWYRQLPEEGLKFMVYLQKENIIDESGMPKERFSAEFPKEGPSILRIQQVVRGDSAAYFCASSPPGGAQDGELFFGEGSRLTVL.

V and J are TRBV11-2 and TRBJ2-7, with D tentatively TRBD2 (7 bases). Trimming removed 7 bases from V and 6 bases from J, with 19 bases in between. The germline CDR1 and CDR2 sequences are SGHAT and FQNNGV. This CDR3 spans 14 amino acids. Here the CDR3 DNA reads TGTGCCAGCAACCTCGTGTGGGGGGGGCGCGAGCAGTACTTC. It is translated as CASNLVWGGREQYF.

This clone was detected a few times. The chain joins TRBV3-1 (or the pseudogene TRBV3-2) to TRBJ1-5; 8 nucleotides match TRBD1. Germline CDR1 and CDR2: LGHDT and YNNKEL (reference sequence). The CDR3 sequence is 14 residues long. After removal of 0 bases from V and 6 bases from J, the junction contained 1 base not matched to a gene. In nucleotides, the CDR3 is TGTGCCAGCAGCCAAGATACAGGGGGTCAGCCCCAGCATTTT. Translated: CASSQDTGGQPQHF.

The chain links TRBV28 to TRBJ1-6; 7 bases agree with TRBD1. V shed 6 bases and J 10 bases; nucleotides not matched to a gene: 12. The CDR3 length is 15 residues. Germline V gene data show CDR1 as MDHEN and CDR2 as SYDVKM. CDR3 protein: CASSPGTRGFSPLHF. CDR3 coding DNA: TGTGCCAGCAGCCCCGGTACCAGGGGGTTCTCACCCCTCCACTTT.

The V and J genes are TRBV20-1 and TRBJ1-6, with 8 bases matching TRBD1. This CDR3 region has 14 residues. After removal of 3 bases from V and 10 bases from J, the junction contained 8 bases not matched to a gene. Germline V CDR1 and CDR2: DFQATT, SNEGSKA (reference sequence). This CDR3 reads CSASPGQARSPLHF. The CDR3 DNA reads TGCAGTGCTAGTCCGGGACAGGCAAGATCACCCCTCCACTTT.

The chain links TRBV27 to TRBJ1-4; a possible D gene is TRBD1 (5 bases). This CDR3 has 15 residues. The V end was cut by 2 bases, the J end by 4 bases, with 11 bases between. Germline V gene lookup returns CDR1 MNHEY and CDR2 SMNVEV (reference sequence). CDR3: CASSLGGRGNEKLFF. Here the CDR3 DNA reads TGTGCCAGCAGTTTAGGGGGACGGGGTAATGAAAAACTGTTTTTT.

The V and J genes are TRBV29-1 and TRBJ2-3; D may be TRBD2 (7 bases). Germline V gene data show CDR1 as SQVTM and CDR2 as ANQGSEA. The CDR3 has 15 amino acids. The CDR3: CIGGAGASYTDTQYF. The DNA of the CDR3 is TGCATCGGAGGGGCGGGGGCTAGCTACACAGATACGCAGTATTTT.

The rearrangement uses TRBV5-1 and TRBJ1-6, with 7 bases aligning to TRBD1. The germline gives CDR1 SGHRS, CDR2 YFSETQ. V lost 2 bases and J lost 6; bases outside the gene matches: 2. The CDR3 has 14 residues. The CDR3 DNA is TGCGCCAGCAGCTTTGGGACAGCTAATTCACCCCTCCACTTT. Protein: CASSFGTANSPLHF.

The chain has TRBV11-3 and TRBJ2-2; tentatively, D is TRBD2 (5 bases). V lost 0 bases and J lost 3, with 8 bases in between. The germline V gene encodes CDR1 SGHNT and CDR2 YENEEA. The CDR3 spans 15 residues. The CDR3 nucleotides read TGTGCCAGCAGCTTAGATTCGGGGTACACCGGGGAGCTGTTTTTT. Translation: CASSLDSGYTGELFF.

This sequence joins TRBV19 and TRBJ2-1; 10 bases match TRBD2. Germline values: CDR1 LNHDA, CDR2 SQIVND (reference sequence). This CDR3 comprises 16 residues. The V and J ends lost 4 bases and 4 bases, in that order; junction bases with no gene match: 7. CDR3 nucleotides: TGTGCCAGTAGTACCCTTAGCGGGGGGAGTTACAATGAGCAGTTCTTC. Amino acid sequence: CASSTLSGGSYNEQFF.

In DNA form, the CDR3 reads TGCAGCGCCCAACAGGGAGGCTTCGGGTACTTC. Translating it yields CSAQQGGFGYF. This chain uses TRBV29-1 with TRBJ2-7; D may be TRBD1 or TRBD2 (6 bases each). The CDR3 runs 11 residues. V lost 7 bases to trimming and J lost 12 bases, with 19 bases between them. Germline loops: CDR1 SQVTM, CDR2 ANQGSEA.

The V gene is TRBV5-4, the J gene TRBJ2-3; the D gene is possibly TRBD2 (6 bases). Germline CDR1 and CDR2: SGHNT and YYREEE (reference sequence). Trimming took off 0 bases at V and 14 bases at J, with 19 bases between the two ends. The CDR3 length is 14 residues. This chain's CDR3 is CASSLEASELETYF. In DNA form, the CDR3 reads TGTGCCAGCAGCTTGGAGGCTAGCGAGCTGGAGACGTATTTT.

This clone came up a few times. The chain carries TRBV10-3 and TRBJ1-6, with D possibly being TRBD1 (5 bases). The CDR3 length is 13 residues. Germline V gene data show CDR1 as ENHRY and CDR2 as SYGVKD. V was pared by 0 bases and J by 11 bases, with 8 bases between. This chain's CDR3 is CAISESRTTPLHF. The CDR3 DNA sequence: TGTGCCATCAGTGAGTCGAGGACAACACCCCTCCACTTT.